These T cell receptor beta chains were read from a single sample in a study of blood T cell repertoires in COVID-19. The method was immunoSEQ multiplex PCR; TCRdb's version includes in-frame clones alone and lacks a portion of them. The data show tens of thousands of clones, about four fifths seen once. Input material: peripheral blood. The receptors shown here come from a woman older than 75 with acute or convalescent COVID-19. The CDR3 runs from the conserved cysteine through the conserved F or W. A D gene is named only where the DNA matches it firmly. Clone size is shown for a subset of rows, as once, few, many or a class of expanded clone.

>NA|TRBV20-1|TRBJ2-3|NA
CSASRLASSTDTQYF
TGCAGTGCTAGTAGGCTAGCGAGCAGCACAGATACGCAGTATTTT
>TRBD1|TRBV5-1|TRBJ2-1|NA
CASARMRQGTNEQFF
TGCGCCAGCGCCAGAATGAGACAGGGTACCAATGAGCAGTTCTTC
>NA|TRBV21-1|TRBJ2-3|few
CASSKCGAPDTDTQYF
TGTGCCAGCAGCAAGTGTGGGGCGCCGGATACAGATACGCAGTATTTT
>TRBD1|TRBV14|TRBJ2-7|NA
CASSQAMGTGGAYEQYF
TGTGCCAGCAGCCAAGCTATGGGGACAGGGGGTGCCTACGAGCAGTACTTC
>NA|TRBV28|TRBJ2-7|NA
CASSPEAREKGYKQYF
TGTGCCAGCAGCCCAGAGGCCAGGGAAAAAGGATATAAGCAGTACTTC
>NA|TRBV13|TRBJ1-1|NA
CASSLAGEPEAFF
TGTGCCAGCAGCTTAGCAGGGGAACCTGAAGCTTTCTTT
>TRBD1|TRBV29-1|TRBJ2-5|NA
CSTRQGQETQYF
TGCAGCACTAGACAGGGACAAGAGACCCAGTACTTC
>NA|TRBV14|TRBJ1-3|NA
CASSQRTLSGNTIYF
TGTGCCAGCAGCCAGAGGACACTCTCTGGAAACACCATATATTTT
>TRBD2|TRBV3-1/TRBV3-2|TRBJ2-5|once
CASSHRLAGGETQYF
TGTGCCAGCAGCCACCGACTAGCGGGTGGGGAGACCCAGTACTTC
>NA|TRBV2|TRBJ2-7|few
CASSEYGGLSYEQYF
TGTGCCAGCAGTGAGTACGGGGGACTTTCCTACGAGCAGTACTTC
>TRBD2|TRBV5-5|TRBJ2-1|NA
CASSSGTRNMFF
TGTGCCAGCAGCTCTGGGACTAGGAATATGTTCTTC
>NA|TRBV7-2|TRBJ2-2|NA
CASSSGTANTGELFF
TGTGCCAGCAGCTCAGGAACCGCGAACACCGGGGAGCTGTTTTTT
>NA|TRBV7-8|TRBJ2-3|NA
CASSSRVAVDTDTQYF
TGTGCCAGCAGCTCTCGTGTAGCGGTAGACACAGATACGCAGTATTTT
>TRBD2|TRBV7-6|TRBJ2-5|once
CASSPHRAGVGQETQYF
TGTGCCAGCAGCCCCCATCGGGCGGGAGTAGGTCAAGAGACCCAGTACTTC
>TRBD2|TRBV7-8|TRBJ2-7|NA
CASSPVWLAGALSSYEQYF
TGTGCCAGCAGCCCAGTTTGGCTAGCGGGAGCCCTGAGCTCCTACGAGCAGTACTTC
>TRBD1|TRBV24-1|TRBJ2-1|NA
CATDRGLADYNEQFF
TGTGCCACCGACAGGGGGCTAGCGGACTACAATGAGCAGTTCTTC
>TRBD1|TRBV5-1|TRBJ1-4|NA
CASSIHGQGAGNEKLFF
TGCGCCAGCAGTATCCACGGACAGGGGGCCGGTAATGAAAAACTGTTTTTT
>TRBD1|TRBV6-2/TRBV6-3|TRBJ1-1|NA
CASSYSSKGRGRRTEAFF
TGTGCCAGCAGTTACTCGTCTAAGGGTAGGGGGCGTCGGACTGAAGCTTTCTTT
>NA|TRBV3-1/TRBV3-2|TRBJ2-2|NA
CASSHSYSGLTGELFF
TGTGCCAGCAGCCATTCTTATTCAGGCTTGACCGGGGAGCTGTTTTTT
>NA|TRBV12-1|TRBJ1-2|once
CASSFLRPRGRADFNYGYTF
TGTGCCAGCAGCTTTTTACGGCCTCGTGGCAGGGCTGATTTTAACTATGGCTACACCTTC
>TRBD2|TRBV28|TRBJ2-1|NA
CASTPRLAGGFYNEQFF
TGTGCCAGCACCCCCCGGCTAGCGGGAGGGTTCTACAATGAGCAGTTCTTC
>NA|TRBV5-1|TRBJ1-4|few
CASSAQGGYEKLFF
TGCGCCAGCAGCGCCCAGGGAGGGTATGAAAAACTGTTTTTT
>NA|TRBV18|TRBJ2-1|NA
CASSRNLRDEQFF
TGTGCCAGCTCACGGAACCTGAGGGATGAGCAGTTCTTC
>TRBD2|TRBV19|TRBJ2-2|NA
CASGKVKREGRTGELFF
TGTGCCAGTGGTAAAGTCAAGCGGGAGGGCCGCACCGGGGAGCTGTTTTTT
>TRBD2|TRBV3-1/TRBV3-2|TRBJ2-2|NA
CASSHPRDYLAGELFF
TGTGCCAGCAGCCACCCCCGGGACTATCTTGCCGGGGAGCTGTTTTTT
>NA|TRBV15|TRBJ2-7|NA
CATSRHDSYEQYF
TGTGCCACCAGCAGACATGACAGCTACGAGCAGTACTTC
>NA|TRBV5-4|TRBJ2-7|few
CASSLAGMGAQVEQYF
TGTGCCAGCAGCTTGGCTGGGATGGGGGCTCAGGTAGAGCAGTACTTC
>TRBD1|TRBV7-2|TRBJ1-1|few
CASSLRTGSEAFF
TGTGCCAGCAGCCTTAGGACAGGGAGTGAAGCTTTCTTT
>TRBD1|TRBV4-3|TRBJ1-6|NA
CASSQVGGTGNSPLHF
TGCGCCAGCAGCCAAGTCGGCGGGACAGGGAATTCACCCCTCCACTTT
>TRBD2|TRBV5-1|TRBJ2-2|once
CASSSATGLAGERTGELFF
TGCGCCAGCAGCTCGGCTACGGGACTAGCGGGAGAACGCACCGGGGAGCTGTTTTTT
>NA|TRBV30|TRBJ2-4|NA
CAWSVGGEVDIQYF
TGTGCCTGGAGTGTAGGAGGGGAGGTTGACATTCAGTACTTC
>NA|TRBV10-3|TRBJ1-6|NA
CAISDPGRGDSPLHF
TGTGCCATCAGCGACCCGGGGAGGGGAGATTCACCCCTCCACTTT
>NA|TRBV6-2/TRBV6-3|TRBJ2-7|few
CASSYDSDSGSYEQYF
TGTGCCAGCAGTTACGATTCGGACTCGGGGTCCTACGAGCAGTACTTC
>TRBD2|TRBV18|TRBJ2-5|NA
CASSPLVGSGSAVLETQYF
TGTGCCAGCTCACCACTAGTCGGTAGCGGGAGCGCGGTGTTAGAGACCCAGTACTTC
>NA|TRBV2|TRBJ2-5|NA
CASSLDKQETQYF
TGTGCCAGCAGCTTAGACAAACAAGAGACCCAGTACTTC
>NA|TRBV5-1|TRBJ2-3|once
CASSLGLEKTTQYF
TGCGCCAGCAGCTTGGGACTGGAAAAGACTACGCAGTATTTT